This T cell receptor beta chain was captured in a study of blood T cells in healthy people across ages. A second about 7 to 12 cycle PCR used barcoded and J-beta primers. CDR3-containing paired-end reads numbered at least 2.5 million in each sample. TCRdb re-analysed the 5' RACE reads in MiXCR, keeping a single row per CDR3 protein. The sample has about 800,000 distinct CDR3 sequences, roughly 64% seen once. V dropped 3 bases and J dropped 4; count of bases not matched to a gene: 7. This CDR3 is 16 amino acids long. Germline values: CDR1 SGHDN, CDR2 FVKESK. About this clonotype itself: Its antigen is not known.

Overall study results and limits: Naive CD4+ cells and diversity were both higher in long-lived donors than in aged donors. Age showed a roughly linear inverse relationship with TCR beta diversity per million T cells.

The J gene is TRBJ2-1, the V gene TRBV14; TRBD2 agrees at 9 bases. Sequenced input: blood. This clonotype was sampled from a man between 25 and 39 years old in good health. The CDR3 DNA reads TGTGCCAGCAGCCACGATGGGACTAGCTGGTACAATGAGCAGTTCTTC. Amino acids: CASSHDGTSWYNEQFF.